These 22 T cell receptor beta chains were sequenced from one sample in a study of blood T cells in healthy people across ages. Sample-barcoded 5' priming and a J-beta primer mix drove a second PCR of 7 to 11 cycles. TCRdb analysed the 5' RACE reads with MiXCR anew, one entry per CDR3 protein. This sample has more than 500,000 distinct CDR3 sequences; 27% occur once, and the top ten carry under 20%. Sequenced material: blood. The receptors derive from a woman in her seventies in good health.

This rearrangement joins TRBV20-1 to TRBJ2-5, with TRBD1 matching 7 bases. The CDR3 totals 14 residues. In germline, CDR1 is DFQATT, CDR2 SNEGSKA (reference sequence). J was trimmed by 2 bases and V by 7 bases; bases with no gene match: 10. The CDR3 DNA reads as TGCAGTGTTTCGGACAGGTCGTATCAAGAGACCCAGTACTTC. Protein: CSVSDRSYQETQYF.

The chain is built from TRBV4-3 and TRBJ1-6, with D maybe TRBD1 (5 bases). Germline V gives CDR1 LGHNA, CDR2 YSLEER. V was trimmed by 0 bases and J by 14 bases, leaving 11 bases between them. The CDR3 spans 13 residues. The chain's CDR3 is CASSQETASTLHF. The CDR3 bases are TGCGCCAGCAGCCAAGAGACAGCTTCCACCCTCCACTTT.

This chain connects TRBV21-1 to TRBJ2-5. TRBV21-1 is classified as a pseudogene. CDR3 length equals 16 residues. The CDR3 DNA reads TGTGCCAGCAGCAAAGGATACAGCAAGCTACAAGAGACCCAGTACTTC. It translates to CASSKGYSKLQETQYF.

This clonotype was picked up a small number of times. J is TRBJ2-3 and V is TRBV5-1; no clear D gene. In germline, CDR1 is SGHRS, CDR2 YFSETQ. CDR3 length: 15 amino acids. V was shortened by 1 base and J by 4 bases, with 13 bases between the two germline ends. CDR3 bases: TGCGCCAGCAGCTTGATCCGGCCCACGCCAGATACGCAGTATTTT. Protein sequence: CASSLIRPTPDTQYF.

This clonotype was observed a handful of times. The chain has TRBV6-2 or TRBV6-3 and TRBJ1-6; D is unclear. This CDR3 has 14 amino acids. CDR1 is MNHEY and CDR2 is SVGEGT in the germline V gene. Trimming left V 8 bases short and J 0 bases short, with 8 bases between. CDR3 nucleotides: TGTGCCAGCCAGAAGAGCTCCTATAATTCACCCCTCCACTTT. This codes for CASQKSSYNSPLHF.

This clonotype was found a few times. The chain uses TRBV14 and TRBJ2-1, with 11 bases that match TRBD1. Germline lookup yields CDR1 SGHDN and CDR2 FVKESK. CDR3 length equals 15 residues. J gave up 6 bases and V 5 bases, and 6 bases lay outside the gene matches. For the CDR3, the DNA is TGTGCCAGCAGCGGAAGGACAGGGGGCTTCAATGAGCAGTTCTTC. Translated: CASSGRTGGFNEQFF.

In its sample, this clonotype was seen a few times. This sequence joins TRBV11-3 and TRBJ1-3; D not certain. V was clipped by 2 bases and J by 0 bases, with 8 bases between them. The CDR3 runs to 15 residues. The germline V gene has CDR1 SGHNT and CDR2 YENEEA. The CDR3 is CASSLRSSSGNTIYF. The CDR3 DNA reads TGTGCCAGCAGCTTACGATCCTCCTCTGGAAACACCATATATTTT. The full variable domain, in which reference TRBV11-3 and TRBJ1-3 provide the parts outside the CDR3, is EAGVVQSPRYKIIEKKQPVAFWCNPISGHNTLYWYLQNLGQGPELLIRYENEEAVDDSQLPKDRFSAERLKGVDSTLKIQPAELGDSAVYLCASSLRSSSGNTIYFGEGSWLTVV.

The CDR3 sequence: CASSQDVPSGSYEQYF. CDR3 DNA sequence: TGCGCCAGCAGCCAAGATGTGCCTAGCGGTTCCTACGAGCAGTACTTC. This chain uses TRBV4-1 with TRBJ2-5; 7 bases align to TRBD2. The DNA end is more similar to TRBJ2-7, so the J call may be wrong. CDR1 MGHRA and CDR2 YSYEKL come from the germline V gene. The CDR3 loop spans 16 amino acids.

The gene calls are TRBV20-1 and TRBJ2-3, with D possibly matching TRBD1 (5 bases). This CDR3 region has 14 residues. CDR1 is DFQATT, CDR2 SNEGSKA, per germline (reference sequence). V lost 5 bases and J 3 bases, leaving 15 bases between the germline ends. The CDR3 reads CSAPSGKRTDTQYF. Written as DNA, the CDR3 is TGCAGTGCTCCATCAGGGAAGAGGACAGATACGCAGTATTTT.

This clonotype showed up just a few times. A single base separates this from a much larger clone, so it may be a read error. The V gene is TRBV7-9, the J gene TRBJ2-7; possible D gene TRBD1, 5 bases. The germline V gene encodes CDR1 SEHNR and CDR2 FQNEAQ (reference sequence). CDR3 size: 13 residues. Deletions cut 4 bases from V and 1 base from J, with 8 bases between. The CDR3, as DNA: TGTGCCAGCAGCTCGGACATGTCCTACGAGCAGTACTTC. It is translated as CASSSDMSYEQYF.

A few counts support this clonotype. This chain's CDR3 is CASSIRQGMTF. In DNA form, the CDR3 reads TGTGCCAGTAGTATAAGGCAGGGGATGACCTTC. The gene calls are TRBV19 and TRBJ1-2; a weak D match, TRBD1 (6 bases). Germline CDR1 and CDR2: LNHDA and SQIVND (reference sequence). V was shortened by 2 bases and J by 14 bases, with 12 bases between the two germline ends. CDR3 length: 11 residues.

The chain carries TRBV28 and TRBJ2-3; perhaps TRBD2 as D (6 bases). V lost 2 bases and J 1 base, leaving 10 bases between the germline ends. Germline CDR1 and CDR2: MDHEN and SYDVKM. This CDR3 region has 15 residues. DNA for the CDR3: TGTGCCAGCAGTTTAACTAGCACTGGCACAGATACGCAGTATTTT. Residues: CASSLTSTGTDTQYF.

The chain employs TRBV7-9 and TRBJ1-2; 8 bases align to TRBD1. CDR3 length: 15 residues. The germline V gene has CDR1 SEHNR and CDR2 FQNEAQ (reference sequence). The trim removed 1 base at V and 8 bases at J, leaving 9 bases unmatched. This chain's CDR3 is CASSLDRTGKTGYTF. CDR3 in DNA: TGTGCCAGCAGCTTAGATCGGACAGGGAAGACGGGCTACACCTTC. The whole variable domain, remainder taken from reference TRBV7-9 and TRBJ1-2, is DTGVSQNPRHKITKRGQNVTFRCDPISEHNRLYWYRQTLGQGPEFLTYFQNEAQLEKSRLLSDRFSAERPKGSFSTLEIQRTEQGDSAMYLCASSLDRTGKTGYTFGSGTRLTVV.

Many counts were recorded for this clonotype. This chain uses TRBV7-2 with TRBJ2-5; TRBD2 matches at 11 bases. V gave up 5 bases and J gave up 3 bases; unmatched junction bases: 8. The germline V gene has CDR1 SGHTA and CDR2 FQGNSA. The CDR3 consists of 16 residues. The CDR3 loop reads CASSTYKLAGEETQYF. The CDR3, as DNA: TGTGCCAGCAGCACCTACAAACTAGCGGGGGAAGAGACCCAGTACTTC.

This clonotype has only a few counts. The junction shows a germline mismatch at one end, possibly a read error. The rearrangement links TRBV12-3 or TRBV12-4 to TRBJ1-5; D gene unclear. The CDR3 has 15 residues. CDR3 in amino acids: CASSRSGYSNRPQHF. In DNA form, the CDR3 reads TGTGCCAGCAGCCGCAGTGGATATAGCAATCGGCCCCAGCATTTT.

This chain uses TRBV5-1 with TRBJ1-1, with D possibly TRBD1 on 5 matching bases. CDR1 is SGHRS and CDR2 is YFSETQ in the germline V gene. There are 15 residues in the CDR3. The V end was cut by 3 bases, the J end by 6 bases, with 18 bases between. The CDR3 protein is CASSWLSGGDAEAFF. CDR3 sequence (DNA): TGCGCCAGCAGCTGGCTGAGCGGAGGGGACGCTGAAGCTTTCTTT.

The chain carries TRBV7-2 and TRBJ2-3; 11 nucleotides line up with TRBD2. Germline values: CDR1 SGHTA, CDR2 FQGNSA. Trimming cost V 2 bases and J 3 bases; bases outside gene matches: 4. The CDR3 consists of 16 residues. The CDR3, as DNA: TGTGCCAGCAGCTTATGGGCTAGCGGGGGGACAGATACGCAGTATTTT. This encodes CASSLWASGGTDTQYF.

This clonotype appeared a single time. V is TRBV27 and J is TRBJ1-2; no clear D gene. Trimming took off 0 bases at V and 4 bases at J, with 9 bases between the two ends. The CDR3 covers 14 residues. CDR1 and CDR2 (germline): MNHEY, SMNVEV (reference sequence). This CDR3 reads CASSLSFPAYGYTF. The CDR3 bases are TGTGCCAGCAGTTTATCGTTCCCGGCCTATGGCTACACCTTC.

CDR3 residues: CASSYSWGPETQYF. The CDR3 nucleotides are TGTGCCAGCAGTTACTCGTGGGGCCCGGAGACCCAGTACTTC. The V call is TRBV6-5, the J call TRBJ2-5; tentative D call: TRBD1 (5 bases). Germline V gives CDR1 MNHEY, CDR2 SVGAGI. The ends were cut back, 0 bases at V and 5 bases at J, with 10 bases in the middle. The CDR3 runs 14 residues.

The CDR3 loop is CASRQQGGTGELFF. The CDR3 DNA reads TGTGCCAGCAGACAACAGGGGGGAACCGGGGAGCTGTTTTTT. V usage is TRBV4-2 and J usage is TRBJ2-2; TRBD1 aligns across 8 bases. CDR3 length equals 14 residues. The V and J ends lost 6 bases and 5 bases, in that order; junction bases with no gene match: 5. Germline V gene sequence: CDR1 LGHNA, CDR2 YNFKEQ.

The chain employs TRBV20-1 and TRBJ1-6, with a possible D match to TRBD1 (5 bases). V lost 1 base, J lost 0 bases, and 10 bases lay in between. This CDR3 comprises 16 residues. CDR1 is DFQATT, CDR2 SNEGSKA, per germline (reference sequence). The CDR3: CSARASQGSYNSPLHF. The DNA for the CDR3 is TGCAGTGCTAGAGCATCTCAGGGCTCCTATAATTCACCCCTCCACTTT.

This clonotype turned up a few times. Here the CDR3 DNA reads TGTGCCAGCAGCCTATCGTCAGTGGCTAATGAAAAACTGTTTTTT. Its protein product is CASSLSSVANEKLFF. The J gene is TRBJ1-4, the V gene TRBV3-1; D unresolved. Trimming removed 4 bases at V and 3 bases at J, with 12 bases between. The length of the CDR3 is 15 residues. Per germline, CDR1 LGHDT and CDR2 YNNKEL (reference sequence).